The T cell receptor (beta chain) under discussion was sequenced for a study of T-cell memory formation after mild COVID-19. On the study more broadly: Clustering of TCRs was largely donor specific.

The CDR3 loop spans 15 amino acids. With 6 bases clipped from V and 0 bases from J, the junction kept 6 bases outside the gene matches. Germline V gives CDR1 SGDLS, CDR2 YYNGEE. In this sample, this clonotype turned up a few times. No antigen is known for it. TCRdb called the 5' RACE reads again in MiXCR, with one record for every CDR3 protein. The sample carries more than 400,000 distinct CDR3 sequences, 18% recorded once. Study results and limitations: The finding that pre-infection memory included some responding clones suggested that cross-reactive memory joined.

This clonotype was obtained from an adult woman who had mild COVID-19 (a few samples of this study predate the infection). Cell type and time point are not known. Sequencing used PBMCs or a T cell subset sorted from them (not recorded which). This chain links TRBV9 with TRBJ2-5; 9 positions match TRBD1. Written as DNA, the CDR3 is TGTGCCAGCACCTGGACAGGGGATTACCAAGAGACCCAGTACTTC. Its translation is CASTWTGDYQETQYF.